This note documents a single T cell receptor beta chain sequence. Its antigen is unknown. The data were obtained in a study of T cell responses to AZD1222 COVID-19 vaccine. Findings and limits, study-wide: Spike-specific TCR breadth and depth grew following two AZD1222 doses. Spike-wide coverage was observed for vaccine-associated CD4 TCRs, with dominant responses at 160-218 and 743-854. Donors skewed white British and female; clonal diversity was possibly underestimated. Nearly half of spike-specific TCRs reportedly target unmutated variant regions.

Using immunoSEQ multiplex PCR, the repertoire was profiled, and TCRdb retains in-frame clones only, with some absent. Among fewer than 130,000 clones, 80% to 95% were seen once, and the ten largest hold over 6.5%. The CDR3 spans 14 residues. Trimming cost V 5 bases and J 7 bases, with 14 bases left between them. Germline-derived CDR1 and CDR2 are KGHSH and LQKENI. The source was peripheral blood, collected on day 0 of AZD1222 vaccination. This rearrangement joins TRBV18 to TRBJ2-2; no clear D gene. This sequence was found in an adult in good health. CDR3 coding DNA: TGTGCCAGCTCAGCCGACCTCACGGGCGGGGAGCTGTTTTTT. This sequence encodes CASSADLTGGELFF.